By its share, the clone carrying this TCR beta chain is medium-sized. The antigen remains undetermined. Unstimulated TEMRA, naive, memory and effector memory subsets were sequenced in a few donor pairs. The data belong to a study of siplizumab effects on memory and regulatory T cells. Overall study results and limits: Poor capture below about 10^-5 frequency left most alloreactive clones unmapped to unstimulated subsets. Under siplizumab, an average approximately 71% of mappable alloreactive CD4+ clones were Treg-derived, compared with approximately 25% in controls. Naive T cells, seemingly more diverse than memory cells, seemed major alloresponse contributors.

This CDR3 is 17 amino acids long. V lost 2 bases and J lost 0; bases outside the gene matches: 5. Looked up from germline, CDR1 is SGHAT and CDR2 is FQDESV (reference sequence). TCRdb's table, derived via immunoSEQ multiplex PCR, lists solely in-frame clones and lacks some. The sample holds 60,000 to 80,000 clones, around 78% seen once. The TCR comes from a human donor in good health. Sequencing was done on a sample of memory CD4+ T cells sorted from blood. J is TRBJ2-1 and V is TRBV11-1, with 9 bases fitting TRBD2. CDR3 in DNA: TGTGCCAGCAGCTTAAGGCTAGCGGGGTACTCCTACAATGAGCAGTTCTTC. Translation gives CASSLRLAGYSYNEQFF.